A selection of T cell receptor beta chains follows, all from one sample in a study of PD-L1 blockade in urothelial cancer. Here immunoSEQ multiplex PCR was the method, and the copy in TCRdb shows in-frame clones only, minus some. Of about 74,000 clones listed, around 90% are singletons. This material consisted of PBMCs, taken around atezolizumab (anti-PD-L1) treatment. The receptors come from a man between 65 and 80 years old with urothelial cancer. CDR3s include the opening cysteine and the closing phenylalanine or tryptophan. The D gene is left open where the match is weak. Not every row has a clone size; where given, it reads once, few, many or a size class.

j_call	v_call	d_call	clone_size	cdr3_nt	cdr3_aa
TRBJ2-1	TRBV6-6	TRBD2	NA	TGTGCCAGTCAGGAGAGCAGCGGGAGAGATCAGTTCTTC	CASQESSGRDQFF
TRBJ2-6	TRBV12-5	TRBD1	NA	TGTGCTAGTGGTCCCGGACAGGGGTCTGGGGCCAACGTCCTGACTTTC	CASGPGQGSGANVLTF
TRBJ2-4	TRBV18	NA	NA	TGTGCCAGCTCACCAAGACTCAGGGGACCGACGAACATTCAGTACTTC	CASSPRLRGPTNIQYF
TRBJ2-1	TRBV27	TRBD1	NA	TGTGCCAGCAGTTTAGACAGGGGCTCCTACAATGAGCAGTTCTTC	CASSLDRGSYNEQFF
TRBJ2-5	TRBV5-4	TRBD2	NA	TGTGCCAGCAGCCTTGGGACTAGCGGCCAAGAGACCCAGTACTTC	CASSLGTSGQETQYF
TRBJ2-7	TRBV5-1	TRBD1	NA	TGCGCCAGCAGCACGGGACAGGGATACGAGCAGTACTTC	CASSTGQGYEQYF
TRBJ2-3	TRBV2	NA	NA	TGTGCCAGCAGGAGGGCACGAACTAGCACAGATACGCAGTATTTT	CASRRARTSTDTQYF
TRBJ2-5	TRBV6-5	TRBD2	once	TGTGCCAGCTTGGGGGAGGGCCAAGAGACCCAGTACTTC	CASLGEGQETQYF
TRBJ2-7	TRBV19	NA	NA	TGTGCCAGTAGTATTGGCTCCTCAGGATCCACCTACGAGCAGTACTTC	CASSIGSSGSTYEQYF
TRBJ1-2	TRBV9	TRBD1	NA	TGTGCCAGCAGCGTAGAGGGACAGGGCTATGGCTACACCTTC	CASSVEGQGYGYTF
TRBJ2-1	TRBV28	NA	NA	TGTGCCAGCATCCACTCGGGGTGGGGAGTACATGAGCAGTTCTTC	CASIHSGWGVHEQFF
TRBJ2-5	TRBV30	TRBD1	NA	TGTGCCTGGAGTCTCCCCAGGGGGCGAGAGACCCAGTACTTC	CAWSLPRGRETQYF
TRBJ1-4	TRBV6-5	TRBD1	NA	TGTGCCAGCAGTAGAGAGGGACAGGGGAAGGGGAGACTGTTTTTT	CASSREGQGKGRLFF
TRBJ2-1	TRBV28	TRBD2	NA	TGTGCCAGCAGCCCTGGGTCTAGCGGGAGGAAGAACAATGAGCAGTTCTTC	CASSPGSSGRKNNEQFF
TRBJ2-7	TRBV7-9	NA	NA	TGTGCCAGCAGCGAAAAGGGGGTGTACCACGAGCAGTACTTC	CASSEKGVYHEQYF
TRBJ1-2	TRBV5-4	NA	NA	TGTGCCAGCAGCTTTTATCGGTCCCGAATGTTAGTGAAGGGCTACACCTTC	CASSFYRSRMLVKGYTF
TRBJ2-1	TRBV7-3	TRBD2	once	TGTGCCAGCGGCCCAGCGGGAGGGTACAATGAGCAGTTCTTC	CASGPAGGYNEQFF
TRBJ2-1	TRBV29-1	TRBD1	NA	TGCAGCGTGGAAGGTCCAAGACAGGGTGGGTACAATGAGCAGTTCTTC	CSVEGPRQGGYNEQFF